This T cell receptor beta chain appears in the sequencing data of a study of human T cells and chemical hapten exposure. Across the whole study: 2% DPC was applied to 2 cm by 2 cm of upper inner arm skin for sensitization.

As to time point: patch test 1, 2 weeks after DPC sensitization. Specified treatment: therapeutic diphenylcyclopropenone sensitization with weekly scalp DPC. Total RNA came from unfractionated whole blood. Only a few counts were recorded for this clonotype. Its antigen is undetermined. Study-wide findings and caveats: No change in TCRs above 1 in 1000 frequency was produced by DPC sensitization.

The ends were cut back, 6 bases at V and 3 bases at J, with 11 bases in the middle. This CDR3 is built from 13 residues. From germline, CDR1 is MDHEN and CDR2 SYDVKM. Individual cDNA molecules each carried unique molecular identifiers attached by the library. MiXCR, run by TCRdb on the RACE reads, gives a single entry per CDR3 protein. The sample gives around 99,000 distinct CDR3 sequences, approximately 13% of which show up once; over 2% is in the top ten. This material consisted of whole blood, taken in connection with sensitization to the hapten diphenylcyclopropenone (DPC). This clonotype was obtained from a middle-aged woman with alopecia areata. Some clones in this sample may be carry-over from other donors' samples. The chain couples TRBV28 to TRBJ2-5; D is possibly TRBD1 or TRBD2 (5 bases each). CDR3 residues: CASSRDPKETQYF. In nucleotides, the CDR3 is TGTGCCAGCAGCCGGGACCCAAAAGAGACCCAGTACTTC. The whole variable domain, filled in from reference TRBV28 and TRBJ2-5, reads DVKVTQSSRYLVKRTGEKVFLECVQDMDHENMFWYRQDPGLGLRLIYFSYDVKMKEKGDIPEGYSVSREKKERFSLILESASTNQTSMYLCASSRDPKETQYFGPGTRLLVL.